Each of the 5 T cell receptor beta chains below was sequenced from the same sample in a study of CD8+ T cells in alopecia areata. Reverse transcription of extracted RNA yielded cDNA, which provided the sequencing template. This table comes from immunoSEQ multiplex PCR, and its TCRdb copy is limited to in-frame clones, with some not included. The data show some 51,000 clones, almost 97% seen once. Sequencing used CD8+ T cells sorted from blood, obtained at week 0. The receptor source for this set is a human donor with alopecia areata.

The chain employs TRBV7-8 and TRBJ2-1; D may be TRBD1 or TRBD2 (5 bases each). Trimming removed 3 bases at V and 3 bases at J, with 12 bases between. This CDR3 comprises 15 residues. Germline CDR1 is SGHVS and CDR2 is FQNEAQ. This CDR3 reads CASSFGDVGYNEQFF. CDR3 nucleotide sequence: TGTGCCAGCAGCTTTGGGGACGTAGGCTACAATGAGCAGTTCTTC.

In this sample, this clone turned up once. The V call is TRBV7-2, the J call TRBJ2-7; 12 nucleotides line up with TRBD2. CDR3 length: 14 amino acids. V trimming: 4 bases; J trimming: 6 bases; junction bases outside the gene matches: 4. Germline V lookup: CDR1 SGHTA, CDR2 FQGNSA. For the CDR3, the DNA is TGTGCCAGCAGCTCAGGACTAGCGGGGTGCGAGCAGTACTTC. The encoded protein is CASSSGLAGCEQYF.

Here the CDR3 DNA reads TGTGCCAGCAGTGACACGTCAGGGTTCTACGAGCAGTACTTC. As protein: CASSDTSGFYEQYF. This chain uses TRBV2 with TRBJ2-7, with D possibly being TRBD1 (5 bases). Trimming pared 3 bases from V and 3 bases from J, leaving 12 bases between. CDR1 and CDR2 from the germline V gene are SNHLY and FYNNEI. The CDR3 runs 14 residues.

V and J are TRBV5-6 and TRBJ1-1, with D possibly matching TRBD1 (6 bases). Deletions cut 4 bases from V and 1 base from J, with 11 bases between. The CDR3 sequence is 14 residues long. Germline lookup yields CDR1 SGHDT and CDR2 YYEEEE. As DNA, the CDR3 is TGTGCCAGCAGCCGCGGGGGCACGAACACTGAAGCTTTCTTT. Translated, it gives CASSRGGTNTEAFF.

The chain couples TRBV4-1 to TRBJ2-4; D is undetermined. This CDR3 is 12 amino acids long. Germline V lookup: CDR1 MGHRA, CDR2 YSYEKL. Trimming removed 0 bases at V and 7 bases at J, with 4 bases between. The CDR3 spells CASSQEGNIQYF. The CDR3 DNA follows: TGCGCCAGCAGCCAAGAGGGGAACATTCAGTACTTC.